Listed here is a single T cell receptor beta chain. Its specificity is unknown. TCRdb independently ran MiXCR on the 5' RACE reads; one entry per CDR3 protein. The table lists some 670,000 distinct CDR3 sequences, 9% to 15% of them singletons. This record belongs to a study of T cells after yellow fever vaccination. Findings of the study overall: Secondary responses were weaker yet peaked faster, day 5 versus 15. CD4 and CD8 compartments shared a small share of clonotypes.

This CDR3 is built from 13 residues. CDR1 is MDHEN, CDR2 SYDVKM, per germline. V was clipped by 7 bases and J by 1 base, with 10 bases between them. The sample consisted of PBMCs, taken on the day of the yellow fever booster vaccination. This clonotype was obtained from a man younger than 45 who received the YFV17D yellow fever vaccine. The chain employs TRBV28 and TRBJ1-2; D not resolved. Here the CDR3 reads CASMEAHNYGYTF. CDR3 in DNA: TGTGCCAGCATGGAAGCACATAACTATGGCTACACCTTC.